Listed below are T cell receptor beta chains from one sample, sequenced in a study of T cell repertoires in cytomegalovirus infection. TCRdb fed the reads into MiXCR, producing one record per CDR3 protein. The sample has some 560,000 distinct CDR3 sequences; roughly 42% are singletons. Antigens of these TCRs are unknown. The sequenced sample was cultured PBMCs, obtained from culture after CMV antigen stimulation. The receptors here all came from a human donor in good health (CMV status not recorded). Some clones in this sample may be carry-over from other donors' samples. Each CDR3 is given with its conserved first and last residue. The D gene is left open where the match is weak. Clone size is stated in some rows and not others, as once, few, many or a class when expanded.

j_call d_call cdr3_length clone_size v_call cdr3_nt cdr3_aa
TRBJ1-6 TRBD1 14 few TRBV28 TGTGCCAGCAGCCCAGGACAGGGATATTCACCCCTCCACTTT CASSPGQGYSPLHF
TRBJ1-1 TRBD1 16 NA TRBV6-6 TGTGCCAGCAGTGAGCGACAGGGTTCATGGAACACTGAAGCTTTCTTT CASSERQGSWNTEAFF
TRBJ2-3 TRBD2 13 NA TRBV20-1 TGCAGTGCTAGAGTTAGCGGGAGGAATACGCAGTATTTT CSARVSGRNTQYF
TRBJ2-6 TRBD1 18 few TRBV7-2 TGTGCCAGCAGCTTGAGGGACAGGGTCCCCTCTGGGGCCAACGTCCTGACTTTC CASSLRDRVPSGANVLTF
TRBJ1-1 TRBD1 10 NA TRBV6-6 TGTGCCAGCATGGACAGGGGAGCTTTCTTT CASMDRGAFF
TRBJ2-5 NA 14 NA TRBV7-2 TGTGCCAGCAGCTTAAAGAGGGCCCAAGAGACCCAGTACTTC CASSLKRAQETQYF
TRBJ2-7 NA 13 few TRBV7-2 TGTGCCAGCAGCGCGACCGGGACCTCCGAGCAGTACTTC CASSATGTSEQYF
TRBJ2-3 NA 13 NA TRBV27 TGTGCCAGCACTAGGGACCTCACAGATACGCAGTATTTT CASTRDLTDTQYF
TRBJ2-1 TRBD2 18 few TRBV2 TGTGCCAGCTCCTTGGGACTAGGGATGGGAGGGTCCTACAATGAGCAGTTCTTC CASSLGLGMGGSYNEQFF
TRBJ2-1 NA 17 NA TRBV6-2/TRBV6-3 TGTGCCAGCAGTTACTCCATCTCGAGCGCCGCCTACAATGAGCAGTTCTTC CASSYSISSAAYNEQFF
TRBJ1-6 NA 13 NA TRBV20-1 TGCAGTGCTTCAGGGGAGGTGGATTCACCCCTCCACTTT CSASGEVDSPLHF
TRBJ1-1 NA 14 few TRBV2 TGTGCCAGCAGCGCGGCGCAGGGGTGGACTGAAGCTTTCTTT CASSAAQGWTEAFF
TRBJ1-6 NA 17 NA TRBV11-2 TGTGCCAGCAGCTTAGATTCAGGGGCCTTCTATAATTCACCCCTCCACTTT CASSLDSGAFYNSPLHF
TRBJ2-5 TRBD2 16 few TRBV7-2 TGTGCCAGCAGCCAGACTAGCGGGGGGGCCAGGGAGACCCAGTACTTC CASSQTSGGARETQYF
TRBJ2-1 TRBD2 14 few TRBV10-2 TGCGCCAGCAGTGATGTAGCGGGAAGGAATGAGCAGTTCTTC CASSDVAGRNEQFF
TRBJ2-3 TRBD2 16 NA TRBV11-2 TGTGCCAGCAGCCTACTAGCGGGGGGGGGCACAGATACGCAGTATTTT CASSLLAGGGTDTQYF
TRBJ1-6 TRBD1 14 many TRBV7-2 TGTGCCAGCAGCTTCGACAGGGGGCTTTCACCCCTCCACTTT CASSFDRGLSPLHF
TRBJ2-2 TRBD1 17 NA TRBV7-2 TGTGCCAGCAGCTTCGACGCGACAGGGCCCTCCACCGGGGAGCTGTTTTTT CASSFDATGPSTGELFF
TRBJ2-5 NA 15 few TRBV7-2 TGTGCCAGCAGCTTCGTCCCCCCCTCGCGTGAGACCCAGTACTTC CASSFVPPSRETQYF
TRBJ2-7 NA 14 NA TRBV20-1 TGCAGTGCTAGAGATATAAGAAGCTCCTACGAGCAGTACTTC CSARDIRSSYEQYF
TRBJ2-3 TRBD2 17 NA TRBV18 TGTGCCAGCTCACCTTTGGGACTAGCGAAGACCACAGATACGCAGTATTTT CASSPLGLAKTTDTQYF
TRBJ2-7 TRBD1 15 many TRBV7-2 TGTGCCAGCAGCTTAGTTGGTGACAGGGAGCACGAGCAGTACTTC CASSLVGDREHEQYF
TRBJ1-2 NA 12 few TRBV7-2 TGTGCCAGCAGCTTTCCGGGCTATGGCTACACCTTC CASSFPGYGYTF
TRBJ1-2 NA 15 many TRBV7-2 TGTGCCAGCAGCATCCCCGGCGCAGGGGCTAGAGGCTACACCTTC CASSIPGAGARGYTF
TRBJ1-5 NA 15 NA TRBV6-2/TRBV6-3 TGTGCCAGCAGGTCGGTTTTCAGGGGCAATCAGCCCCAGCATTTT CASRSVFRGNQPQHF
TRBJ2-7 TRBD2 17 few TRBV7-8 TGTGCCAGCAGCTTTTCCCATACCGGGACTACGCCCTACGAGCAGTACTTC CASSFSHTGTTPYEQYF
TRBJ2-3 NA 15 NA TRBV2 TGTGCCAGCATCGCATCCTTTAGTCTCACAGATACGCAGTATTTT CASIASFSLTDTQYF
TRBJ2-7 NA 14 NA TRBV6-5 TGTGCCAGCAGTTACTCCTTCGGAGCCGGCGAGCAGTACTTC CASSYSFGAGEQYF
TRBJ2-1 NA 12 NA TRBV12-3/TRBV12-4 TGTGCCAGCAGGCCACCCCGGAATGAGCAGTTCTTC CASRPPRNEQFF
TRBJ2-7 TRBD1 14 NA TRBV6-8 TGTGCCAGCAGGGGCGGGACAGGGTTTTACGAGCAGTACTTC CASRGGTGFYEQYF
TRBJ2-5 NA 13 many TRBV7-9 TGTGCCAGCAGCTTTGGAGGGTTGGAGACCCAGTACTTC CASSFGGLETQYF
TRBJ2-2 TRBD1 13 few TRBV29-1 TGCAGCGTTGTACGGGACAGGGGCGGGGAGCTGTTTTTT CSVVRDRGGELFF
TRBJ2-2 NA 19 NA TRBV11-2 TGTGCCAGCAGCTTAGTCTCCGTTTCCCGGCCTAGCGAAACCGGGGAGCTGTTTTTT CASSLVSVSRPSETGELFF
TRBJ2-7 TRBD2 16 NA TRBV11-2 TGTGCCAGCAGCTCCCAGACTAGCTGGGCGGCCTACGAGCAGTACTTC CASSSQTSWAAYEQYF
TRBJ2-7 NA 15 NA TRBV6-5 TGTGCCAGCAGTTACTCCTTAGGACTCCGGAGGGAGCAGTACTTC CASSYSLGLRREQYF